Many counts were recorded for the clone carrying this T cell receptor (beta chain). The target antigen is unknown. CDR1 is LNHNV and CDR2 is YYDKDF in the germline V gene (reference sequence). V gave up 1 base and J gave up 4 bases; unmatched junction bases: 7. CDR3 size: 17 residues. The sample comes from a study of T cells after posttransplantation cyclophosphamide. Whole-study findings and limits: Recipient CMV seropositivity and CMV reactivation strongly tracked TRB clonality.

Libraries were prepared by immunoSEQ multiplex PCR; TCRdb keeps only in-frame clonotypes and omits some of them. This sample carries some 50,000 clones, none of them present only once. The receptor comes from a middle-aged man in good health, CMV-negative, and a related stem cell transplant donor. Material: PBMCs. The gene calls are TRBV15 and TRBJ2-1; 10 nucleotides align to TRBD2. The CDR3 sequence: CATSRGPSGSGYNEQFF. The CDR3 region has the DNA TGTGCCACCAGCAGAGGACCTAGCGGGAGTGGGTACAATGAGCAGTTCTTC.